A selection of T cell receptor beta chains follows, all from one sample in a study of cytomegalovirus exposure and HLA in healthy donors. Profiling relied on immunoSEQ multiplex PCR, and the TCRdb table lists in-frame clones only, not all of them. This table has about 83,000 clones, about four fifths appearing once. The sample comprised PBMCs. These TCRs come from a woman in her 30s in good health and CMV-seronegative. The CDR3 runs from the conserved cysteine through the conserved F or W. A D gene is named only where the DNA matches it firmly. Size is stated for part of the rows, as once, few or many counts, or as a class when the clone is expanded.

V gene	clone size	J gene	D gene	CDR3 DNA	CDR3 protein
TRBV7-3	-	TRBJ2-1	TRBD2	TGTGCCAGCGGACTAGCGGGAGCCGGGAATGAGCAGTTCTTC	CASGLAGAGNEQFF
TRBV9	-	TRBJ2-1	TRBD2	TGTGCCAGCAGTGGGACTATTTCCTACAATGAGCAGTTCTTC	CASSGTISYNEQFF
TRBV10-1	-	TRBJ2-7	-	TGCGCCAGCAGACGGCGGGGAAAGTCCTACGAGCAGTACTTC	CASRRRGKSYEQYF
TRBV6-1	-	TRBJ1-5	-	TGTGCCAGCAGTGGCGGACAGCCCCAGCATTTT	CASSGGQPQHF
TRBV29-1	-	TRBJ2-3	-	TGCAGCGTTTGGACTAGGGGGGATACGCAGTATTTT	CSVWTRGDTQYF
TRBV5-1	-	TRBJ1-3	TRBD1	TGCGCCAGCAGCTTGGTAGGACAGGGGAACGGAAACACCATATATTTT	CASSLVGQGNGNTIYF
TRBV28	few	TRBJ2-7	-	TGTGCCAGCAGGAACACCCTTTACGAGCAGTACTTC	CASRNTLYEQYF
TRBV15	-	TRBJ2-1	-	TGTGCCACCAAGGGGGACCCGATCTCCTACAATGAGCAGTTCTTC	CATKGDPISYNEQFF
TRBV28	-	TRBJ2-1	TRBD2	TGTGCCAGCAGTCCGTTCGGGACTACCTCCAGGGATGAGCAGTTCTTC	CASSPFGTTSRDEQFF
TRBV7-6	once	TRBJ2-5	-	TGTGCCAGCAGCTTAGATGGGCCAGAAGAGACCCAGTACTTC	CASSLDGPEETQYF
TRBV7-2	-	TRBJ1-2	-	TGTGCCAGCAGCTTAGACAGGGAGGGAGACACCTTC	CASSLDREGDTF
TRBV5-8	once	TRBJ2-7	-	TGTGCCAGCAGCTTTCGAGGAGACCTTGAGCAGTACTTC	CASSFRGDLEQYF
TRBV29-1	-	TRBJ1-2	-	TGCAGCGTTGAAGAGGCCGTCCTGGGGGCGCGGGACTATGGCTACACCTTC	CSVEEAVLGARDYGYTF
TRBV7-9	-	TRBJ2-3	TRBD2	TGTGCCAGCAGCTTCGGTAGCGGGAGTTCAGATACGCAGTATTTT	CASSFGSGSSDTQYF
TRBV28	-	TRBJ2-1	TRBD2	TGTGCCAGCAGTTTCTCCGTACTAGCGGGAGGCAATGAGCAGTTCTTC	CASSFSVLAGGNEQFF
TRBV28	-	TRBJ2-7	TRBD2	TGTGCCAGCAGTTTTGGTCGGGGGGGATACGAGCAGTACTTC	CASSFGRGGYEQYF
TRBV27	-	TRBJ2-1	-	TGTGCCAGCAGTCTTCGGGGTTCCTACAATGAGCAGTTCTTC	CASSLRGSYNEQFF
TRBV19	-	TRBJ1-2	-	TGTGCCAGTACCAACCATCAGATTTTCTATGGCTACACCTTC	CASTNHQIFYGYTF
TRBV19	-	TRBJ2-7	TRBD1	TGTGCCAGTAGTACAGGGGGCTACGAGCAGTACTTC	CASSTGGYEQYF
TRBV10-2	once	TRBJ2-7	TRBD2	TGCGCCAGCAGTGAAGGGTATGGCGGGAGGGACTACGAGCAGTACTTC	CASSEGYGGRDYEQYF
TRBV6-1	few	TRBJ2-1	-	TGTGCCAGCAGTTGGGGCGGCTCCTACAATGAGCAGTTCTTC	CASSWGGSYNEQFF
TRBV19	-	TRBJ2-2	-	TGTGCCAGTAAAGAGCGCACCGGGGAGCTGTTTTTT	CASKERTGELFF
TRBV9	once	TRBJ2-3	-	TGTGCCAGCAGCGTAGTTATCTCAGATACGCAGTATTTT	CASSVVISDTQYF
TRBV5-1	-	TRBJ1-1	TRBD1	TGCGCCAGCAGCGCCTATGACAGGGGAGCGAACACTGAAGCTTTCTTT	CASSAYDRGANTEAFF
TRBV30	-	TRBJ2-2	TRBD2	TGTGCCTGGAGTGTAGGTGGGCTAGCGGGAGCCGGGGAGCTGTTTTTT	CAWSVGGLAGAGELFF
TRBV30	-	TRBJ1-1	-	TGTGCCTGGAGAGGTGGAGGGGACACTGAAGCTTTCTTT	CAWRGGGDTEAFF
TRBV5-1	once	TRBJ1-4	TRBD1	TGCGCCAGCAGCTCAGGGACAGGGCTAGGTGAAAAACTGTTTTTT	CASSSGTGLGEKLFF
TRBV19	once	TRBJ1-2	-	TGTGCCAGTAGTAGCCTCGGGGGTGACTACACCTTC	CASSSLGGDYTF
TRBV29-1	-	TRBJ2-3	TRBD2	TGCAGCGTTGAAGAGGCGTCTAGCGGGTCCACAGATACGCAGTATTTT	CSVEEASSGSTDTQYF
TRBV5-5	-	TRBJ2-2	-	TGTGCCAGCAGCTTGGGATCGAGGCTGGCCGGGGAGCTGTTTTTT	CASSLGSRLAGELFF
TRBV5-1	-	TRBJ2-2	TRBD2	TGCGCCAGCAGCATCCTGCAGGGCGGGGGCACCGGGGAGCTGTTTTTT	CASSILQGGGTGELFF
TRBV5-1	-	TRBJ1-4	-	TGCGCCAGCAGCTTGCGTCCGAGCTCTAATGAAAAACTGTTTTTT	CASSLRPSSNEKLFF
TRBV11-2	once	TRBJ2-1	TRBD2	TGTGCCAGCACCCAGACCATAGTAGCGGGAGGGGACAATGAGCAGTTCTTC	CASTQTIVAGGDNEQFF
TRBV23-1	-	TRBJ1-4	TRBD1	TGCGCCAGCAACACAACAGGGGCGAGCCAGGGGGCAAGGAATGAAAAACTGTTTTTT	CASNTTGASQGARNEKLFF
TRBV21-1	once	TRBJ2-5	-	TGTGCCATGGAGGGGACAGCACCTACAGAGACCCAGTACTTC	CAMEGTAPTETQYF
TRBV19	-	TRBJ2-6	-	TGTGCCAGTAGTATGACCGAGGGTCTCTCTGGGGCCAACGTCCTGACTTTC	CASSMTEGLSGANVLTF
TRBV28	-	TRBJ2-1	TRBD2	TGTGCCAGCAGCCTCGCCGGGACTAGCGAAAATGAGCAGTTCTTC	CASSLAGTSENEQFF
TRBV18	-	TRBJ2-1	-	TGTGCCAGCTCACCAGGGGGGTCCCGCCGTTCGTATGAGCAGTTCTTC	CASSPGGSRRSYEQFF
TRBV9	-	TRBJ1-1	-	TGTGCCAGCAGCACACAGGGTGGTCAAAGCACTGAAGCTTTCTTT	CASSTQGGQSTEAFF